The present T cell receptor beta chain was sequenced within a study of T cell responses to AZD1222 COVID-19 vaccine. The data were produced by immunoSEQ multiplex PCR, yet TCRdb's version contains in-frame clones alone and is incomplete. The sample lists 120,000 to 150,000 clones, roughly nine tenths seen once, with under 2% in the top ten. Overall study results and limits: It should be noted that donors were predominantly white British and more often female, and clonal diversity was possibly underestimated. At baseline, seropositivity was found in only a handful of AZD1222 recipients. Spike-specific TCR depth and breadth grew after two AZD1222 doses. Variant regions that are unmutated are reportedly the target of nearly half of spike-specific TCRs.

The CDR3 spans 16 residues. CDR1 SGHNT and CDR2 YENEEA come from the germline V gene. V shed 0 bases and J shed 7 bases, with 19 bases lying between them. Remarks on this clone: The antigen is undetermined.

V is TRBV11-3 and J is TRBJ2-7; a possible D gene is TRBD2 (5 bases). The input for sequencing was peripheral blood, taken 28 days after the second AZD1222 dose. The receptor comes from an adult who received the AZD1222 COVID-19 vaccine. The CDR3 spells CASSLDLGRAWEEQYF. The CDR3 coding sequence is TGTGCCAGCAGCTTAGACCTGGGCCGAGCGTGGGAGGAGCAGTACTTC.